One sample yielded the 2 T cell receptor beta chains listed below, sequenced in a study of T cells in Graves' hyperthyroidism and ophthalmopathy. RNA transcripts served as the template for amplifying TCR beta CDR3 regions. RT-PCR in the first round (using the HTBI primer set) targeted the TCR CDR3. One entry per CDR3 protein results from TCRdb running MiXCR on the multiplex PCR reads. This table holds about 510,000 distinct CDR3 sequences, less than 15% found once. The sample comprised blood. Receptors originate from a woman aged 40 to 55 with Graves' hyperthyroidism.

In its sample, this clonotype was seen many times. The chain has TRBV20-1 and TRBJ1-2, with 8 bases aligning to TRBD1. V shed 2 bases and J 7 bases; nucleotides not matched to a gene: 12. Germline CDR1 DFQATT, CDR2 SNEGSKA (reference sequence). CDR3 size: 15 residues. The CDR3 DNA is TGCAGTGCTAGAACAGGGGGTCTATACAATGGTGGCTACACCTTC. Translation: CSARTGGLYNGGYTF.

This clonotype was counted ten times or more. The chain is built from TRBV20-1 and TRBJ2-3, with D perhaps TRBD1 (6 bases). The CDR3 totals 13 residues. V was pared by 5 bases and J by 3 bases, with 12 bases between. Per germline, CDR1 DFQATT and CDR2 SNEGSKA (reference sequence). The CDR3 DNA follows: TGCAGTGCTGACGGACAGAGGACAGATACGCAGTATTTT. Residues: CSADGQRTDTQYF.